This T cell receptor beta chain was documented in a study of blood T cell repertoires in COVID-19. Study context: PBMCs, B-cell-depleted T cells, or T cells were the source of the cDNA or gDNA that made up the material.

The study drew participants aged about 18 to 89 years from approximately 25 US areas. Categorization into cohorts depended on clinical history that participants reported. As handled by the study authors: Cell counts per sample came from amplifying reference gene primers. Libraries were prepared by immunoSEQ multiplex PCR; TCRdb keeps only in-frame clonotypes and omits some of them. D and trimming come from the DNA, and the V and J calls and clone size come from that table. This table has 230,000 or so clones, around 90% appearing once. CDR1 and CDR2 (germline): LNHDA, SQIVND (reference sequence). This CDR3 region has 14 residues. With 6 bases removed from V and 1 base from J, the gap between germline ends came to 10 bases. This clone was observed a few times.

Sequences were obtained from PBMCs or T cells enriched from blood (not recorded which). The V gene is TRBV19, the J gene TRBJ1-3; possible D gene TRBD1, 5 bases. This clonotype was sampled from a woman aged 50 to 60 with acute COVID-19. CDR3 DNA: TGTGCCAGTAGAACAGGATTATCTGGAAACACCATATATTTT. This codes for CASRTGLSGNTIYF.